The entry below describes one T cell receptor (beta chain). No antigen is known for it. The CDR3 loop spans 18 amino acids. CDR1 and CDR2 (germline): MNHEY, SVGEGT. The V segment lost 8 bases and the J segment 3 bases; nucleotides outside the gene matches: 20. The entry originates in a study of T cells in Graves' hyperthyroidism and ophthalmopathy. As for the study in general: Specimen type is peripheral blood, collected at initial diagnosis prior to any treatment. Notes on the study in general: Model-based prediction identified ophthalmopathy a median 6.5 months prior to its onset.

Among ophthalmopathy patients, the Clinical Activity Score reached at least 3, the NOSPECS grade reached at least 4, and duration remained under 3 months. The CDR3 regions of TCR beta were amplified from RNA transcripts. The HTBI primer set served for first-round RT-PCR of the TCR CDR3. TCRdb processed the multiplex PCR reads anew with MiXCR; each CDR3 protein has one entry. This sample has nearly 600,000 distinct CDR3 sequences, with 12% to 15% found just once. The rearrangement uses TRBV6-2 or TRBV6-3 and TRBJ1-1; TRBD1 aligns across 8 bases. Sequencing input: blood. The clonotype was recovered from a woman between 18 and 29 years old with Graves' ophthalmopathy. Here the CDR3 DNA reads TGTGCCAGCGCCCCACTTCCCCCTTCGGACAGGGTTGACACTGAAGCTTTCTTT. Translating gives CASAPLPPSDRVDTEAFF.